These 5 T cell receptor beta chains share one sample of origin, sequenced in a study of T cells in tumors after PD-1 blockade. Generated by immunoSEQ multiplex PCR, the TCRdb table keeps only in-frame clones and is missing some. The sample gives under 75,000 clones, around 67% of which show up once; about 4.4% is in the top ten. The source was PBMCs, collected after anti-PD-1 treatment. The origin of the receptors is a human donor with basal cell carcinoma.

The chain employs TRBV10-3 and TRBJ2-5; 9 bases match TRBD1. Per germline, CDR1 ENHRY and CDR2 SYGVKD. This CDR3 spans 14 amino acids. The junction had 2 bases not matched to a gene; V was cut back by 6 bases and J by 0 bases. The CDR3 bases are TGTGCCATCAGAACAGGGGGCAACCAAGAGACCCAGTACTTC. The encoded protein is CAIRTGGNQETQYF.

V gene TRBV5-8 combines with J gene TRBJ1-2; D unresolved. The CDR3 covers 16 residues. Deletions cut 1 base from V and 2 bases from J, with 15 bases between. The germline gives CDR1 SGHTS, CDR2 YDEGEE. In DNA, the CDR3 is TGTGCCAGCAGCTTGACGGCGGGGATAAGGAACTATGGCTACACCTTC. Encoded protein: CASSLTAGIRNYGYTF.

The rearrangement joins TRBV6-5 to TRBJ2-6; 7 positions match TRBD1. The trim removed 7 bases at V and 5 bases at J, leaving 8 bases unmatched. Germline V gives CDR1 MNHEY, CDR2 SVGAGI. The CDR3 runs to 15 residues. The CDR3 bases are TGTGCCAGCACCCAGGACAGGCTCTGGGCCAACGTCCTGACTTTC. It specifies CASTQDRLWANVLTF.

The CDR3, as DNA: TGTGCCAGCAGTCAGCGGGGGCCGGGGAATGAGCAGTTCTTC. This sequence encodes CASSQRGPGNEQFF. The V gene is TRBV6-5, the J gene TRBJ2-1, with TRBD2 identical over 8 bases. The CDR3 has 14 amino acids. The V gene's germline CDR1 is MNHEY and CDR2 SVGAGI. Trimming took 5 bases from V and 7 from J; bases not matched to a gene: 7.

As for this clone: The same CDR3 arises from other DNA sequences in this sample as well. The chain employs TRBV7-2 and TRBJ2-7; D is unclear. V was clipped by 4 bases and J by 1 base, with 8 bases between them. Germline CDR1 SGHTA, CDR2 FQGNSA. The CDR3 is 13 residues long. The CDR3 loop reads CASSSGFSYEQYF. As DNA, the CDR3 is TGTGCCAGCAGCTCCGGATTTTCCTACGAGCAGTACTTC.